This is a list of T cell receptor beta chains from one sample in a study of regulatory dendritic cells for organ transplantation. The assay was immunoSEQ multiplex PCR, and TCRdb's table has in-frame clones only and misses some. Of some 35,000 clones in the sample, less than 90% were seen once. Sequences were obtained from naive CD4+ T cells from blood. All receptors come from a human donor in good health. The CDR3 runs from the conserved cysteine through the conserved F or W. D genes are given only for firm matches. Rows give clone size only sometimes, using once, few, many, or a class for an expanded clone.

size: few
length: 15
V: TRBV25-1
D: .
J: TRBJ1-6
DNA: TGTGCCAGCAGTGATGAAGGGTCAGGGCCTCACCCCCTCCACTTT
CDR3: CASSDEGSGPHPLHF

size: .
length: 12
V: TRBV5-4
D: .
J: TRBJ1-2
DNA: TGTGCCAGCAGCCCCGTGGGGGTTGGCTACACCTTC
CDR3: CASSPVGVGYTF

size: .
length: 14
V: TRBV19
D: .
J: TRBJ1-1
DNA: TGTGCCAGTAGTCTTTGGACGGGATACACTGAAGCTTTCTTT
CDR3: CASSLWTGYTEAFF

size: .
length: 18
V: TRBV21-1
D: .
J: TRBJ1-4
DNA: TGTGCCAGCAGCAACTATTTACGAGTCGGCAGGGGCGGTGAAAAACTGTTTTTT
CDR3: CASSNYLRVGRGGEKLFF

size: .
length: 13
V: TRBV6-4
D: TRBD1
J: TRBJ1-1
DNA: TGTGCCAGCAGAAGACAGGGTTCGACTGAAGCTTTCTTT
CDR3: CASRRQGSTEAFF

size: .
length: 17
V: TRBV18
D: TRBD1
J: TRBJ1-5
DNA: TGTGCCAGCTCACCATCCTCAGGGGGAGCTAGCAATCAGCCCCAGCATTTT
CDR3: CASSPSSGGASNQPQHF

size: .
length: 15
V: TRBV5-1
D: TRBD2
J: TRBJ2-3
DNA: TGCGCCAGCAGCTTACTAGCGGAGAGCACAGATACGCAGTATTTT
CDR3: CASSLLAESTDTQYF

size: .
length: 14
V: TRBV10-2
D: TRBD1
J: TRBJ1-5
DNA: TGCGCCAGCAGGCTCGCAGGGGGCGGTCAGCCCCAGCATTTT
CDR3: CASRLAGGGQPQHF

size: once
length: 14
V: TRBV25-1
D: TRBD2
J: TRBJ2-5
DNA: TGTGCCAGCAGTGATCGACTAGCGGGATGGCCCCAGTACTTC
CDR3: CASSDRLAGWPQYF

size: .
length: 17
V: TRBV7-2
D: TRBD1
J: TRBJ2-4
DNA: TGTGCCAGCAGCTCTAGAGGACAGGGATGGGCCAAAAACATTCAGTACTTC
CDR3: CASSSRGQGWAKNIQYF

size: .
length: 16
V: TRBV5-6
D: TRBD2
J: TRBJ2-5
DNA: TGTGCCAGCAGCGGGACTAGCGGGGGCTTCCGGGAGACCCAGTACTTC
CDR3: CASSGTSGGFRETQYF

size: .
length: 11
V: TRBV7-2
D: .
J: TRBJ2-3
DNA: TGTGCCAGCAGCTTTGTTAGGGCCAAGTATTTT
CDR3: CASSFVRAKYF

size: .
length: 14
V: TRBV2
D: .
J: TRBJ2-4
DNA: TGTGCCAGCAGTGAGGAGGGGGTCCAAAACATTCAGTACTTC
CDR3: CASSEEGVQNIQYF

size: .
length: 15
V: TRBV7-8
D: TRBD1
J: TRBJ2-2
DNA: TGTGCCAGTACGGGGACAGGCCAAAACACCGGGGAGCTGTTTTTT
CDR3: CASTGTGQNTGELFF

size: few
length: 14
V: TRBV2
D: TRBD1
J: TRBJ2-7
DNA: TGTGCCAGCAGTGATAGACAGGGTCCCTACGAGCAGTACTTC
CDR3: CASSDRQGPYEQYF

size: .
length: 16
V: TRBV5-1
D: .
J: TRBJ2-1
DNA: TGCGCCAGCAGCTCTTCGTTGACTGGCGCGGTCGATGAGCAGTTCTTC
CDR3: CASSSSLTGAVDEQFF

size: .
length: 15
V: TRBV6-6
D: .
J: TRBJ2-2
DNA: TGTGCCAGCAGTTACACCCCGGGGGTCACCGGGGAGCTGTTTTTT
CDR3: CASSYTPGVTGELFF

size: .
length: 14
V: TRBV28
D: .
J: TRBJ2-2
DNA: TGTGCCAGCAGTCCCCGTTCGGACACCGGGGAGCTGTTTTTT
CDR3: CASSPRSDTGELFF

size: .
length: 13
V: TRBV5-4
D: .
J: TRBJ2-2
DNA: TGTGCCAGCAGCTTGCCCCGAGGTGGGGAGCTGTTTTTT
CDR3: CASSLPRGGELFF

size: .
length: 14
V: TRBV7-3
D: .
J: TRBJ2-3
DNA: TGTGCCAGCAGCTTAATTGGAGGGCGGGATACGCAGTATTTT
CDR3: CASSLIGGRDTQYF

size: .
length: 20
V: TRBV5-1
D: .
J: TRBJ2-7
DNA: TGCGCCAGCAGCTTGGGCAGACGGACAGGGTATAGCGGGAGCTCCTACGAGCAGTACTTC
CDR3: CASSLGRRTGYSGSSYEQYF

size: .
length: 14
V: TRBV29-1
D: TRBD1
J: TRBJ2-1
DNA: TGCAGCGTTGTCGGGCAGGGGGCGGGGAATGAGCAGTTCTTC
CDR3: CSVVGQGAGNEQFF

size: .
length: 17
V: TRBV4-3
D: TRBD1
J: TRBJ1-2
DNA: TGCGCCAGCAGCCAAAATCCGACAGGGGGCGGGTTCTATGGCTACACCTTC
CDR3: CASSQNPTGGGFYGYTF

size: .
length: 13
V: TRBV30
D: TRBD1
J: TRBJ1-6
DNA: TGTGCCTGGAGGGGACAGTATAATTCACCCCTCCACTTT
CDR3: CAWRGQYNSPLHF

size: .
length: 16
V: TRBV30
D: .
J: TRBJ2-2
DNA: TGTGCCTGGAGTGGTATGGGGGCCCCAAACACCGGGGAGCTGTTTTTT
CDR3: CAWSGMGAPNTGELFF

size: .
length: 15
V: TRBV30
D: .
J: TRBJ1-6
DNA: TGTGCCTGGAGTTTTACTCCTGTTCCTAATTCACCCCTCCACTTT
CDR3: CAWSFTPVPNSPLHF

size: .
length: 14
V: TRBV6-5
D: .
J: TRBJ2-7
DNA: TGTGCCAGCAGTTACGGGGGTTTCCCCTACGAGCAGTACTTC
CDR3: CASSYGGFPYEQYF

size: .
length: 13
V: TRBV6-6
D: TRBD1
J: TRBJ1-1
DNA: TGTGCCAGCAATGACAGGGTGAACACTGAAGCTTTCTTT
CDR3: CASNDRVNTEAFF

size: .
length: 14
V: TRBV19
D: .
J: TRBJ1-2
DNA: TGTGCCAGTACTCGGTCGGCGCCTACGGGCGGCTACACCTTC
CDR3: CASTRSAPTGGYTF

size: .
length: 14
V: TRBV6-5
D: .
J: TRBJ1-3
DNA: TGTGCCAGCAGTTGGGGCTCGGGGGGAAACACCATATATTTT
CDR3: CASSWGSGGNTIYF

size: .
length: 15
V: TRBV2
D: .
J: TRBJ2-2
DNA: TGTGCCAGCAGTGAACTCCGGAGTTACACCGGGGAGCTGTTTTTT
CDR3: CASSELRSYTGELFF

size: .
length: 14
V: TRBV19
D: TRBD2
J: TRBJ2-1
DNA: TGTGCCAGTAGTATTCTAGCGGGAGACAATGAGCAGTTCTTC
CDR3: CASSILAGDNEQFF

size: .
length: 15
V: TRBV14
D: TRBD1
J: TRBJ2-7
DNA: TGTGCCAGCAGCCGACGGGACAGACAATATTACGAGCAGTACTTC
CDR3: CASSRRDRQYYEQYF

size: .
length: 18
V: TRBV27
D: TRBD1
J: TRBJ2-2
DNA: TGTGCCAGCAGTTTGTGGGTGTTGGGACAGGGTAACACCGGGGAGCTGTTTTTT
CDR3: CASSLWVLGQGNTGELFF

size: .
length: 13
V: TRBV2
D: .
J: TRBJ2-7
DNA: TGTGCCAGCTGTTCAGGGCCTTCCTACGAGCAGTACTTC
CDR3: CASCSGPSYEQYF

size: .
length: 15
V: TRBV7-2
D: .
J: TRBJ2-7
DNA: TGTGCCAGCAGCCCAATTCTTGGAACCTCCTACGAGCAGTACTTC
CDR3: CASSPILGTSYEQYF

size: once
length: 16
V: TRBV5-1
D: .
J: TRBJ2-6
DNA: TGCGCCAGCAGAATCTCGCAGAACTCTGGGGCCAACGTCCTGACTTTC
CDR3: CASRISQNSGANVLTF

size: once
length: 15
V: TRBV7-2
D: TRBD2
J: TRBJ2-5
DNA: TGTGCCAGCAGCCTCCGGGACTATGATAGGGAGACCCAGTACTTC
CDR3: CASSLRDYDRETQYF

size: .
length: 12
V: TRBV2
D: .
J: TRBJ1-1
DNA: TGTGCCAGCAACAGCCCGAACACTGAAGCTTTCTTT
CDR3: CASNSPNTEAFF

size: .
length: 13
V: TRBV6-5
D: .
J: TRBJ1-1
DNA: TGTGCCAGCAGAAGTAGCCCGGGAGCTGAAGCTTTCTTT
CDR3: CASRSSPGAEAFF

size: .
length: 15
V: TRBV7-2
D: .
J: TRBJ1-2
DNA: TGTGCCAGCAGCTTAGCGGTCCAACGACTAGATGGCTACACCTTC
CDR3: CASSLAVQRLDGYTF

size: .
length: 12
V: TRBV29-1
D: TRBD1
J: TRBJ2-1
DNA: TGCAGCGTTGCCCCAGGGGGCGCTACTCCGTTCTTC
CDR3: CSVAPGGATPFF

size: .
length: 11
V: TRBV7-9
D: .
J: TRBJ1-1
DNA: TGTGCCAGCTCAGGGCACACTGAAGCTTTCTTT
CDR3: CASSGHTEAFF